The 24 T cell receptor beta chains presented below share a single source sample, sequenced in a study of T cells after yellow fever vaccination. MiXCR was run by TCRdb on the 5' RACE reads, yielding one entry per CDR3 protein. The sample lists 150,000 or so distinct CDR3 sequences; 9.3% were seen once. Here the sequenced sample was CD8+ T cells sorted from PBMCs, taken 45 days after the yellow fever booster vaccination. These receptors were obtained from a man between 18 and 35 years old who received the YFV17D yellow fever vaccine.

This clonotype was observed a few times. The chain links TRBV4-1 to TRBJ2-7; 7 nucleotides line up with TRBD1. The length of the CDR3 is 14 residues. Trimming cost V 2 bases and J 6 bases; bases outside gene matches: 7. Germline CDR1 and CDR2: MGHRA and YSYEKL. Here the CDR3 DNA reads TGCGCCAGCAGCCAAATTGGACAGGCGCTCGAGCAGTACTTC. It codes for CASSQIGQALEQYF.

J is TRBJ1-4 and V is TRBV7-2; TRBD1 might be the D (5 bases). The ends were cut back, 1 base at V and 8 bases at J, with 23 bases in the middle. Germline CDR1 SGHTA, CDR2 FQGNSA. This CDR3 has 18 residues. CDR3 in amino acids: CASSLGPYRRGRKEKLFF. DNA of the CDR3: TGTGCCAGCAGCTTAGGGCCATACAGGCGGGGACGAAAGGAAAAACTGTTTTTT.

The chain joins TRBV10-1 to TRBJ2-7; a weak D match, TRBD1 (6 bases). Trimming took off 7 bases at V and 4 bases at J, with 23 bases between the two ends. Germline assignment: CDR1 WNHNN and CDR2 SYGVQD (reference sequence). The CDR3 has 16 amino acids. The CDR3 sequence is CASNGSGTHISYEQYV. The CDR3 region has the DNA TGCGCCAGCAACGGCTCCGGGACACATATTTCTTACGAGCAGTACGTC.

This sequence joins TRBV7-9 and TRBJ2-7; 9 bases agree with TRBD2. Trimming took 3 bases from V and 6 from J; bases not matched to a gene: 12. From germline, CDR1 is SEHNR and CDR2 FQNEAQ (reference sequence). This CDR3 is 16 amino acids long. The CDR3: CASSFYRLADNLEQYF. In DNA form, the CDR3 reads TGTGCCAGCAGCTTTTATCGACTAGCGGACAACCTCGAGCAGTACTTC. The whole variable domain, filled in from reference TRBV7-9 and TRBJ2-7, reads DTGVSQNPRHKITKRGQNVTFRCDPISEHNRLYWYRQTLGQGPEFLTYFQNEAQLEKSRLLSDRFSAERPKGSFSTLEIQRTEQGDSAMYLCASSFYRLADNLEQYFGPGTRLTVT.

This clonotype was recorded at least ten times. This sequence joins TRBV7-9 and TRBJ1-1; 8 positions match TRBD1. In germline, CDR1 is SEHNR, CDR2 FQNEAQ (reference sequence). CDR3 length equals 15 residues. With 5 bases clipped from V and 6 bases from J, the junction kept 11 bases outside the gene matches. Here the CDR3 reads CASSPPDRESPEAFF. The CDR3 DNA sequence: TGTGCCAGCAGCCCACCGGACAGGGAGAGCCCTGAAGCTTTCTTT.

This clonotype has at least ten counts. The chain recombines TRBV9 with TRBJ2-2; 7 bases match TRBD1. The CDR3 length is 13 residues. The trim removed 3 bases at V and 4 bases at J, leaving 0 bases unmatched. CDR1 and CDR2 (germline): SGDLS, YYNGEE. This CDR3 reads CASSGQGTGELFF. The CDR3 nucleotides read TGTGCCAGCAGCGGACAGGGCACCGGGGAGCTGTTTTTT.

This clonotype was picked up a small number of times. The genes are TRBV24-1 and TRBJ2-2; 11 bases map to TRBD1. The J segment lost 6 bases and the V segment lost 4 bases, leaving 6 bases of the junction unmatched. Germline assignment: CDR1 KGHDR and CDR2 SFDVKD. This CDR3 contains 16 residues. CDR3 coding DNA: TGTGCCACCAGTGACCCGGACAGGGGGCGAGCCGGGGAGCTGTTTTTT. The encoded protein is CATSDPDRGRAGELFF.

There are a few counts of this clonotype. This chain joins TRBV6-5 and TRBJ1-3, with D uncertain. Germline V gene lookup returns CDR1 MNHEY and CDR2 SVGAGI. This CDR3 is built from 16 residues. The V end lost 6 bases, the J end lost 3 bases, and 18 bases lay between the germline ends. The CDR3 reads CASSLGLRLSGNTIYF. The DNA of the CDR3 is TGTGCCAGCAGCCTCGGGCTCAGGTTGAGTGGAAACACCATATATTTT.

The chain is built from TRBV5-5 and TRBJ2-3; D call uncertain. The V gene's germline CDR1 is SGHKS and CDR2 YYEKEE (reference sequence). This CDR3 has 14 residues. V lost 3 bases and J 0 bases, leaving 8 bases between the germline ends. CDR3 DNA sequence: TGTGCCAGCAGCTCCGGTACTAGCACAGATACGCAGTATTTT. This encodes CASSSGTSTDTQYF. The full variable domain, its missing parts supplied by reference TRBV5-5 and TRBJ2-3, is DAGVTQSPTHLIKTRGQQVTLRCSPISGHKSVSWYQQVLGQGPQFIFQYYEKEERGRGNFPDRFSARQFPNYSSELNVNALLLGDSALYLCASSSGTSTDTQYFGPGTRLTVL.

The gene calls are TRBV6-5 and TRBJ1-2, with D perhaps TRBD1 (5 bases). The CDR3 covers 15 residues. Per germline, CDR1 MNHEY and CDR2 SVGAGI. The ends were cut back, 7 bases at V and 4 bases at J, with 19 bases in the middle. The CDR3 reads CASTDHSGYTYGYTF. CDR3 coding DNA: TGTGCCAGCACCGACCATTCAGGGTATACCTATGGCTACACCTTC.

This clonotype was picked up a small number of times. The V gene is TRBV5-1, the J gene TRBJ2-7, with TRBD1 identical over 9 bases. The V and J ends lost 4 bases and 2 bases, in that order; junction bases with no gene match: 7. The CDR3 runs to 15 residues. CDR1 is SGHRS, CDR2 YFSETQ, per germline. CDR3 sequence: CASSPGQGGPYEQYV. CDR3 in DNA: TGCGCCAGCAGCCCGGGACAGGGTGGTCCCTACGAGCAGTACGTC.

This chain links TRBV5-5 with TRBJ2-2, with 9 nucleotides matching TRBD2. Germline V gives CDR1 SGHKS, CDR2 YYEKEE (reference sequence). This CDR3 region has 18 residues. V shed 1 base and J 1 base; nucleotides not matched to a gene: 8. CDR3 DNA: TGTGCCAGCAGCTTGAGTCTAGCGGGGCCCGTGAACACCGGGGAGCTGTTTTTT. Protein: CASSLSLAGPVNTGELFF.

The DNA of the CDR3 is TGTGCCAGCAGTTTATATTTCGGGACCGACGGCGCCGGGGAGCTGTTTTTT. Translating it yields CASSLYFGTDGAGELFF. The chain joins TRBV27 to TRBJ2-2, with D perhaps being TRBD1 or TRBD2 (5 bases each). CDR1 MNHEY and CDR2 SMNVEV come from the germline V gene (reference sequence). V dropped 1 base and J dropped 6 bases, with 18 bases sitting between them. The CDR3 contains 17 residues.

The chain joins TRBV7-6 to TRBJ2-7; D call uncertain. The V and J ends lost 4 bases and 5 bases respectively, with 9 bases between them. CDR1 and CDR2 (germline): SGHVS, FNYEAQ. The CDR3 spans 12 residues. CDR3 residues: CASSSTVHEQYF. The CDR3, as DNA: TGTGCCAGCAGCTCCACTGTCCACGAGCAGTACTTC.

The V call is TRBV5-1, the J call TRBJ2-3, with 10 positions matching TRBD2. With V trimmed by 3 bases and J by 9 bases, 13 bases remained unmatched. The germline gives CDR1 SGHRS, CDR2 YFSETQ. The CDR3 is 16 residues long. The CDR3 DNA reads as TGCGCCAGCAGCTCCTATAGCGGGGGGTCCCTCGCCACGCAGTATTTT. This encodes CASSSYSGGSLATQYF.

The chain combines TRBV9 with TRBJ2-1; perhaps TRBD1 as D (5 bases). Trimming took off 3 bases at V and 7 bases at J, with 8 bases between the two ends. CDR1 is SGDLS and CDR2 is YYNGEE in the germline V gene. CDR3 length equals 12 residues. CDR3 nucleotide sequence: TGTGCCAGCAGCGGAGACAGTAATGAGCAGTTCTTC. Its protein product is CASSGDSNEQFF.

This clonotype was seen a few times. The chain has TRBV20-1 and TRBJ2-4, with D perhaps given as TRBD1 or TRBD2 (5 bases each). Germline-derived CDR1 and CDR2 are DFQATT and SNEGSKA (reference sequence). The CDR3 has 14 amino acids. Trimming pared 1 base from V and 0 bases from J, leaving 7 bases between. The DNA of the CDR3 is TGCAGTGCTAGAGCCGGGACAGCCAAAAACATTCAGTACTTC. It yields the protein CSARAGTAKNIQYF.

The J gene is TRBJ1-2, the V gene TRBV11-2, with D hard to call. V gave up 2 bases and J gave up 7 bases, with 5 bases separating them. Per the germline V gene, CDR1 is SGHAT and CDR2 is FQNNGV. The CDR3 sequence is 11 residues long. CDR3 residues: CASSLSGGYTF. CDR3 nucleotides: TGTGCCAGCAGCTTATCAGGTGGCTACACCTTC.

This clonotype occurred a few times. The J gene is TRBJ2-5, the V gene TRBV7-2, with 8 nucleotides matching TRBD2. V dropped 6 bases and J dropped 5; count of bases not matched to a gene: 11. Germline assignment: CDR1 SGHTA and CDR2 FQGNSA. The CDR3 consists of 15 residues. CDR3 loop: CASRQLAVGTETQYF. In DNA form, the CDR3 reads TGTGCCAGCAGGCAACTAGCGGTGGGCACGGAGACCCAGTACTTC.

This clonotype showed up just a few times. V is TRBV7-9 and J is TRBJ2-5; D may be TRBD2 (6 bases). The germline V and J ends were trimmed by 5 bases and 5 bases, with 18 bases remaining between them. The CDR3 is 15 residues long. The germline V gene has CDR1 SEHNR and CDR2 FQNEAQ (reference sequence). The CDR3: CASSGTRGLRETQYF. CDR3 sequence (DNA): TGTGCCAGCAGCGGAACGAGGGGACTCCGTGAGACCCAGTACTTC. Filled out from reference TRBV7-9 and TRBJ2-5, the complete variable domain reads DTGVSQNPRHKITKRGQNVTFRCDPISEHNRLYWYRQTLGQGPEFLTYFQNEAQLEKSRLLSDRFSAERPKGSFSTLEIQRTEQGDSAMYLCASSGTRGLRETQYFGPGTRLLVL.

This clonotype showed up many times. This rearrangement joins TRBV15 to TRBJ2-7, with TRBD1 matching 7 bases. Trimming removed 2 bases from V and 6 bases from J; junction bases left unmatched: 1. Germline CDR1 is LNHNV and CDR2 is YYDKDF (reference sequence). The CDR3 is 12 residues long. The CDR3 sequence: CATSRNRGEQYF. In nucleotides, the CDR3 is TGTGCCACCAGCAGAAACAGGGGCGAGCAGTACTTC.

In this sample, this clonotype turned up a few times. This chain connects TRBV5-5 to TRBJ2-7; D gene ambiguous. The CDR3 loop spans 13 amino acids. Germline lookup yields CDR1 SGHKS and CDR2 YYEKEE (reference sequence). V lost 6 bases, J lost 0 bases, and 10 bases lay in between. CDR3 nucleotide sequence: TGTGCCAGCACCTCCATGGGCTCCTACGAGCAGTACTTC. It yields the protein CASTSMGSYEQYF.

This chain joins TRBV4-2 and TRBJ1-1; TRBD1 matches 8 bases. Germline lookup yields CDR1 LGHNA and CDR2 YNFKEQ. The length of the CDR3 is 14 residues. V lost 2 bases and J lost 3; bases outside the gene matches: 2. The CDR3 region is CASSQQTGDTEAFF. The DNA of the CDR3 is TGTGCCAGCAGCCAACAGACAGGGGACACTGAAGCTTTCTTT.

V usage is TRBV27 and J usage is TRBJ1-6; TRBD1 matches at 9 bases. CDR3 size: 18 residues. V trimming: 4 bases; J trimming: 2 bases; junction bases outside the gene matches: 9. Looked up from germline, CDR1 is MNHEY and CDR2 is SMNVEV (reference sequence). The DNA for the CDR3 is TGTGCCAGCAGTTCCTCACAGGGGGCTCGGACCTATAATTCACCCCTCCACTTT. This gives the protein CASSSSQGARTYNSPLHF.